These 28 T cell receptor beta chains share one sample of origin, sequenced in a study of shared clonotypes between healthy human individuals. TCRdb keeps only in-frame clones here, not all; method: immunoSEQ multiplex PCR. The table lists a few million clones, approximately 95% of them singletons, with 0.35% to 0.5% in the top ten. Sequencing used naive CD4+ T cells from PBMCs. Subset meaning: CD45RA+ positively selected. These TCRs come from a man between 18 and 35 years old in good health. Some clones in this sample may be carry-over from other donors' samples.

This clone was observed a single time. The rearrangement joins TRBV30 to TRBJ2-7; D possibly corresponds to TRBD1 (6 bases). The V and J ends lost 5 bases and 1 base respectively, with 21 bases between them. Germline CDR1 reads GTSNPN; CDR2 reads SVGIG (reference sequence). The length of the CDR3 is 16 residues. Here the CDR3 reads CAWGETLTGLSYEQYF. The CDR3 nucleotides read TGTGCCTGGGGAGAGACCTTGACAGGTTTGTCCTACGAGCAGTACTTC.

The genes are TRBV7-8 and TRBJ2-7; D uncertain. V shed 1 base and J shed 5 bases, with 6 bases lying between them. Germline V gene sequence: CDR1 SGHVS, CDR2 FQNEAQ. This CDR3 comprises 12 residues. CDR3 coding DNA: TGTGCCAGCAGCTTAGGTTTAAACGAGCAGTACTTC. It yields the protein CASSLGLNEQYF.

CDR3 region: CATPSYEQYF. CDR3 DNA: TGTGCCACTCCCTCCTACGAGCAGTACTTC. The V call is TRBV19, the J call TRBJ2-7; D gene unclear. The CDR3 covers 10 residues. The germline gives CDR1 LNHDA, CDR2 SQIVND (reference sequence). Trimming took 10 bases from V and 0 from J, leaving 4 bases between them.

The chain links TRBV5-1 to TRBJ2-2; 7 bases map to TRBD2. Germline V lookup: CDR1 SGHRS, CDR2 YFSETQ. The CDR3 length is 14 residues. V lost 3 bases and J lost 6; bases outside the gene matches: 5. CDR3 coding DNA: TGCGCCAGCAGCTGGGCGGGAGTAGCCGGGGAGCTGTTTTTT. This gives the protein CASSWAGVAGELFF.

The chain links TRBV2 to TRBJ2-7; possibly TRBD1 for D (6 bases). V was pared by 6 bases and J by 2 bases, with 14 bases between. The CDR3 is 14 amino acids. The germline V gene encodes CDR1 SNHLY and CDR2 FYNNEI. The DNA for the CDR3 is TGTGCCAGCAGCTCTACAGGGATGCCCTACGAGCAGTACTTC. Translating it yields CASSSTGMPYEQYF.

The chain has TRBV18 and TRBJ1-2; 8 bases map to TRBD1. Germline V CDR1 and CDR2: KGHSH, LQKENI. V lost 1 base, J lost 5 bases, and 6 bases stayed unmatched. This CDR3 contains 15 residues. In DNA form, the CDR3 reads TGTGCCAGCTCACCACTACAGGGGGAAGAATATGGCTACACCTTC. Its protein product is CASSPLQGEEYGYTF.

This chain connects TRBV19 to TRBJ2-3; D is perhaps TRBD2 (5 bases). Germline V CDR1 and CDR2: LNHDA, SQIVND (reference sequence). The V and J ends lost 10 bases and 2 bases respectively, with 10 bases between them. This CDR3 region has 12 residues. CDR3 residues: CATSPNTDTQYF. The CDR3, as DNA: TGTGCCACTAGCCCCAACACAGATACGCAGTATTTT.

The rearrangement links TRBV30 to TRBJ1-3; D gene uncertain. Germline CDR1 and CDR2: GTSNPN and SVGIG (reference sequence). The CDR3 loop spans 14 amino acids. Trimming took off 5 bases at V and 2 bases at J, with 13 bases between the two ends. The CDR3 region has the DNA TGTGCCTGGGGACTGGGATTTGCTGGAAACACCATATATTTT. Translated, it gives CAWGLGFAGNTIYF. The full variable domain, rest sourced from reference TRBV30 and TRBJ1-3, is SQTIHQWPATLVQPVGSPLSLECTVEGTSNPNLYWYRQAAGRGLQLLFYSVGIGQISSEVPQNLSASRPQDRQFILSSKKLLLSDSGFYLCAWGLGFAGNTIYFGEGSWLTVV.

The chain links TRBV2 to TRBJ1-5, with D uncertain. The CDR3 has 15 residues. Germline V lookup: CDR1 SNHLY, CDR2 FYNNEI. Trimming stripped 1 base from V and 0 bases from J, with 7 bases between. The CDR3 sequence: CASSEEGYSNQPQHF. The CDR3 bases are TGTGCCAGCAGTGAAGAAGGGTATAGCAATCAGCCCCAGCATTTT.

The sample holds one count of this clone. V gene TRBV10-1 combines with J gene TRBJ2-6; D gene ambiguous. Germline V gene sequence: CDR1 WNHNN, CDR2 SYGVQD (reference sequence). Trimming took 2 bases from V and 2 from J, leaving 1 base between them. The CDR3 runs to 13 residues. DNA of the CDR3: TGCGCCAGCAGTGAGCCTGGGGCCAACGTCCTGACTTTC. The encoded protein is CASSEPGANVLTF.

This clone was seen once. The chain links TRBV25-1 to TRBJ2-7; 7 bases align to TRBD1. The V segment lost 0 bases and the J segment 0 bases; nucleotides outside the gene matches: 5. The CDR3 spans 16 residues. Germline V lookup: CDR1 MGHDK, CDR2 SYGVNS. The CDR3 here is CASSEYKTGSSYEQYF. CDR3 coding DNA: TGTGCCAGCAGTGAATATAAGACAGGGAGCTCCTACGAGCAGTACTTC.

The rearrangement links TRBV29-1 to TRBJ2-5, with unresolved D. CDR3 length: 13 amino acids. CDR1 is SQVTM and CDR2 is ANQGSEA in the germline V gene. Trimming stripped 4 bases from V and 1 base from J, with 10 bases between. The CDR3 DNA reads as TGCAGCGTTGTCGATAGTTCCCAAGAGACCCAGTACTTC. It yields the protein CSVVDSSQETQYF.

The chain combines TRBV28 with TRBJ1-5; 9 nucleotides match TRBD1. Germline V CDR1 and CDR2: MDHEN, SYDVKM. The V segment lost 5 bases and the J segment 5 bases; nucleotides outside the gene matches: 7. The CDR3 runs 15 residues. The CDR3 is CASSPQGARDQPQHF. As DNA, the CDR3 is TGTGCCAGCAGTCCACAGGGGGCGCGAGATCAGCCCCAGCATTTT.

V usage is TRBV18 and J usage is TRBJ2-3; D gene unclear. CDR3 length equals 15 residues. Germline V gene sequence: CDR1 KGHSH, CDR2 LQKENI. V was pared by 0 bases and J by 0 bases, with 7 bases between. The CDR3 protein is CASSPPASSTDTQYF. The CDR3 nucleotides read TGTGCCAGCTCACCACCAGCCTCTAGCACAGATACGCAGTATTTT.

The gene calls are TRBV6-4 and TRBJ2-3, with 9 nucleotides matching TRBD1. The CDR3 has 15 residues. The ends lost 2 bases at V and 1 base at J; junction bases unmatched: 1. Germline CDR1 MRHNA, CDR2 SNTAGT. The CDR3 nucleotides are TGTGCCAGCAGTGACGGGGACAGGGGCACAGATACGCAGTATTTT. This codes for CASSDGDRGTDTQYF.

This clone has only one observation. J is TRBJ1-5 and V is TRBV15, with TRBD1 matching 8 bases. V shed 1 base, J shed 6 bases, and the junction held 5 bases outside the gene matches. The CDR3 runs to 15 residues. The V gene's germline CDR1 is LNHNV and CDR2 YYDKDF (reference sequence). The CDR3 DNA sequence: TGTGCCACCAGCAGAGTCGACAGGGGAGGTCAGCCCCAGCATTTT. Translation: CATSRVDRGGQPQHF.

The V and J genes are TRBV5-1 and TRBJ2-1, with 7 nucleotides matching TRBD1. The V gene's germline CDR1 is SGHRS and CDR2 YFSETQ. This CDR3 is built from 14 residues. J gave up 7 bases and V 0 bases, and 4 bases lay outside the gene matches. The CDR3 region is CASSLGDRVNEQFF. The CDR3 nucleotides read TGCGCCAGCAGCTTGGGCGACAGGGTTAATGAGCAGTTCTTC. Drawing the rest from reference TRBV5-1 and TRBJ2-1, the complete variable domain is KAGVTQTPRYLIKTRGQQVTLSCSPISGHRSVSWYQQTPGQGLQFLFEYFSETQRNKGNFPGRFSGRQFSNSRSEMNVSTLELGDSALYLCASSLGDRVNEQFFGPGTRLTVL.

This clone occurred once. The chain is built from TRBV4-3 and TRBJ2-7, with D uncertain. Deletions cut 9 bases from V and 3 bases from J, with 18 bases between. There are 14 residues in the CDR3. Germline CDR1 and CDR2: LGHNA and YSLEER. The CDR3 DNA reads TGCGCCAGTTACCGGACCCACGGCGACTACGAGCAGTACTTC. Its translation is CASYRTHGDYEQYF.

The rearrangement uses TRBV28 and TRBJ2-1; TRBD1 aligns across 10 bases. CDR1 is MDHEN, CDR2 SYDVKM, per germline. The CDR3 totals 15 residues. V shed 6 bases and J 0 bases; nucleotides not matched to a gene: 2. Here the CDR3 reads CASSRTGGSYNEQFF. The CDR3 bases are TGTGCCAGCAGCCGGACAGGGGGCTCCTACAATGAGCAGTTCTTC. The full variable domain, completed using reference TRBV28 and TRBJ2-1, is DVKVTQSSRYLVKRTGEKVFLECVQDMDHENMFWYRQDPGLGLRLIYFSYDVKMKEKGDIPEGYSVSREKKERFSLILESASTNQTSMYLCASSRTGGSYNEQFFGPGTRLTVL.

This sequence joins TRBV6-6 and TRBJ1-2; 9 nucleotides line up with TRBD1. The germline V gene encodes CDR1 MNHNY and CDR2 SVGAGI (reference sequence). The CDR3 has 15 residues. V dropped 7 bases and J dropped 2; count of bases not matched to a gene: 8. In DNA, the CDR3 is TGTGCCAGCACCAACCCCGGACAGGGGAACTATGGCTACACCTTC. Protein sequence: CASTNPGQGNYGYTF.

V is TRBV7-6 and J is TRBJ2-2; tentatively, D is TRBD1 (6 bases). V gave up 5 bases and J gave up 1 base, with 8 bases separating them. The CDR3 has 14 amino acids. Per germline, CDR1 SGHVS and CDR2 FNYEAQ. CDR3 residues: CASSPTGNTGELFF. CDR3 bases: TGTGCCAGCAGCCCGACAGGGAACACCGGGGAGCTGTTTTTT.

The chain has TRBV27 and TRBJ2-7; maybe TRBD1 (6 bases). V lost 9 bases and J 1 base, leaving 13 bases between the germline ends. Looked up from germline, CDR1 is MNHEY and CDR2 is SMNVEV (reference sequence). This CDR3 contains 13 residues. DNA for the CDR3: TGTGCCAGGTACGGACAGACATCCTACGAGCAGTACTTC. Translating gives CARYGQTSYEQYF.

The CDR3 here is CASRTPVRYNEQFF. For the CDR3, the DNA is TGTGCCAGCAGAACCCCTGTACGATACAATGAGCAGTTCTTC. V and J are TRBV27 and TRBJ2-1; no reliable D call. The V gene lost 6 bases and the J gene lost 4 bases, with 13 bases spanning the gap. Germline CDR1 MNHEY, CDR2 SMNVEV (reference sequence). The CDR3 spans 14 residues.

The genes are TRBV7-3 and TRBJ2-1, with D possibly matching TRBD1 (6 bases). Trimming removed 5 bases at V and 0 bases at J, with 14 bases between. The germline CDR1 and CDR2 sequences are SGHTA and FQGTGA. This CDR3 region has 16 residues. CDR3 sequence: CASSLFPDSSYNEQFF. The CDR3 coding sequence is TGTGCCAGCAGCCTGTTCCCGGACAGCTCCTACAATGAGCAGTTCTTC.

The genes are TRBV28 and TRBJ2-1, with TRBD2 as a possible D gene (6 bases). The CDR3 sequence is 13 residues long. CDR1 and CDR2 from the germline V gene are MDHEN and SYDVKM. V was shortened by 3 bases and J by 12 bases, with 15 bases between the two germline ends. In DNA, the CDR3 is TGTGCCAGCAGTTTCGAAGCGGGCGGGTCGCAGTTCTTC. It yields the protein CASSFEAGGSQFF.

V gene TRBV5-1 combines with J gene TRBJ2-3, with 12 bases aligning to TRBD2. Germline lookup yields CDR1 SGHRS and CDR2 YFSETQ. The CDR3 runs 17 residues. V was pared by 0 bases and J by 4 bases, with 6 bases of the junction left unmatched. CDR3 residues: CASSLAQTSGSADTQYF. The CDR3 bases are TGCGCCAGCAGCTTGGCCCAGACTAGCGGGAGCGCAGATACGCAGTATTTT.

V gene TRBV5-4 combines with J gene TRBJ2-7; D perhaps matches TRBD2 (6 bases). Germline CDR1 reads SGHNT; CDR2 reads YYREEE (reference sequence). The V end lost 1 base, the J end lost 1 base, and 9 bases lay between the germline ends. The length of the CDR3 is 14 residues. CDR3 region: CASSLSGLSYEQYF. CDR3 nucleotide sequence: TGTGCCAGCAGCTTGTCTGGACTATCCTACGAGCAGTACTTC.

V and J are TRBV11-2 and TRBJ2-3, with D possibly called TRBD1 or TRBD2 (5 bases each). Trimming took 1 base from V and 6 from J, leaving 20 bases between them. Germline-derived CDR1 and CDR2 are SGHAT and FQNNGV. CDR3 size: 17 residues. The CDR3 region has the DNA TGTGCCAGCAGCTTAGGTTCTATCGGGACCAGAGTTGATACGCAGTATTTT. It translates to CASSLGSIGTRVDTQYF.